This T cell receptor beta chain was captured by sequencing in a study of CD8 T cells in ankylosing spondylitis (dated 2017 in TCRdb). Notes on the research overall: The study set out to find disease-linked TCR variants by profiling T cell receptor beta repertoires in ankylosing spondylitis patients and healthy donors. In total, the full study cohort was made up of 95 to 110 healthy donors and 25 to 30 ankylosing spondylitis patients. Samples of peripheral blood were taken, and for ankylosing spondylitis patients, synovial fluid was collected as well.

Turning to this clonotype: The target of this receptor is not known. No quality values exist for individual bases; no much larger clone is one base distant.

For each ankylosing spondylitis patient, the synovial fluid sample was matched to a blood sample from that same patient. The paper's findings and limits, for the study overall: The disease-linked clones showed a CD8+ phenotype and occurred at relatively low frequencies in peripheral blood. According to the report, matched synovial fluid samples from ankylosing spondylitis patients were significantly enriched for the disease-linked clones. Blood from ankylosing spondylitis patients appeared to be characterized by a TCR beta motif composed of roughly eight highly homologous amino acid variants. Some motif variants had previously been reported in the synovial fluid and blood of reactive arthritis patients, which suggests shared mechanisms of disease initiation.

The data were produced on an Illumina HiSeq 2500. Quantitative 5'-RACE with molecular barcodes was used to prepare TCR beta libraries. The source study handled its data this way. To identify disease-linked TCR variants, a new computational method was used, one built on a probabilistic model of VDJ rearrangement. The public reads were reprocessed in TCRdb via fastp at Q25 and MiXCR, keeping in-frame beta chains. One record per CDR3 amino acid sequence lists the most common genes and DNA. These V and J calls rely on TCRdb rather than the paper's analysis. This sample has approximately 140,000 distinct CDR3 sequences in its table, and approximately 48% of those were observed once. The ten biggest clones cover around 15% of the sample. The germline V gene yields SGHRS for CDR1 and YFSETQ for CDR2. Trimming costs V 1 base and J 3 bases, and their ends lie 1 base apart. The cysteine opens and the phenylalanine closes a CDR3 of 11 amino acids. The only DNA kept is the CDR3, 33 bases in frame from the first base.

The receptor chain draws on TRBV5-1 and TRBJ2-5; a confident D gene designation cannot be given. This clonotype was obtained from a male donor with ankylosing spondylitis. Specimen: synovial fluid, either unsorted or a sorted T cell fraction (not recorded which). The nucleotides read TGCGCCAGCAGCTTGAAAGAGACCCAGTACTTC. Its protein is CASSLKETQYF.